This T cell receptor beta chain was recovered during a study of T cells in Graves' hyperthyroidism and ophthalmopathy. The TCR beta CDR3 regions underwent amplification using RNA transcripts as the source. A first-round RT-PCR of the TCR CDR3 used the HTBI primer set. TCRdb re-derived calls from the multiplex PCR reads in MiXCR, one entry per CDR3 protein. This table holds a few hundred thousand distinct CDR3 sequences, around 15% found once. Comment on this clonotype: Its specificity is unknown.

Notes on the study in general: Ophthalmopathy prediction by the model preceded onset by a median approximately six months. Separation of ophthalmopathy from stable hyperthyroidism was achieved by a 13 V-J model. Clonotypes that were expanded in thyroid above 0.001 mostly appeared in blood too.

There are 11 residues in the CDR3. V gave up 8 bases and J gave up 8 bases, with 11 bases separating them. Germline V gene lookup returns CDR1 SGHRS and CDR2 YFSETQ. This receptor was obtained from a woman aged 40 to 50 with Graves' hyperthyroidism. This rearrangement joins TRBV5-1 to TRBJ2-1; tentatively, D is TRBD2 (5 bases). Sequencing used blood. CDR3 sequence reads: CASRSGDEQFF. The CDR3 region has the DNA TGCGCCAGTAGGTCCGGGGATGAGCAGTTCTTC. Full variable domain (remainder filled in from reference TRBV5-1 and TRBJ2-1): KAGVTQTPRYLIKTRGQQVTLSCSPISGHRSVSWYQQTPGQGLQFLFEYFSETQRNKGNFPGRFSGRQFSNSRSEMNVSTLELGDSALYLCASRSGDEQFFGPGTRLTVL.